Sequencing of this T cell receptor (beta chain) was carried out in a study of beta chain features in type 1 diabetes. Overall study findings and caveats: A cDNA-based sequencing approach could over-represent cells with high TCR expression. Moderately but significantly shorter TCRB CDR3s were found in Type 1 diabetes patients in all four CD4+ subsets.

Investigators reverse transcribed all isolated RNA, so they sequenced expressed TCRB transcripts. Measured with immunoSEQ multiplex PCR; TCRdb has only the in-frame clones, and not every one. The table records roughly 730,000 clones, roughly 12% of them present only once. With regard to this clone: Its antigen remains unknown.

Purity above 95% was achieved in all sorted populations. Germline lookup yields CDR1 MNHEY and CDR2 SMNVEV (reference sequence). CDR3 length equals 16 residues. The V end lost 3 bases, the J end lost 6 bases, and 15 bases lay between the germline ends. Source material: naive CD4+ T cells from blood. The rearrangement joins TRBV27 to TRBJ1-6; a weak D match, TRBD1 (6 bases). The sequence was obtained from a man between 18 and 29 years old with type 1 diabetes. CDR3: CASSLLGGWGNSPLHF. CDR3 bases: TGTGCCAGCAGTTTGCTCGGGGGCTGGGGTAATTCACCCCTCCACTTT.